The sequence of this TCR beta chain was determined in a study of blood T cell repertoires in COVID-19. Looking at the study overall: Acute-phase and convalescent COVID-19 samples originated in the United States, Italy and Spain.

The CDR3 length is 15 residues. Trimming pared 1 base from V and 3 bases from J, leaving 9 bases between. Germline CDR1 reads LGHDT; CDR2 reads YNNKEL (reference sequence). Here immunoSEQ multiplex PCR was the method, and the copy in TCRdb shows in-frame clones only, minus some. The table records about 170,000 clones, approximately 86% of them present only once. The sample taken for sequencing was peripheral blood. This receptor was obtained from a woman aged 45 to 65 with acute or convalescent COVID-19. This rearrangement joins TRBV3-1 (or the pseudogene TRBV3-2) to TRBJ2-2; possibly TRBD2 for D (5 bases). CDR3 residues: CASSQVPGDTGELFF. CDR3 DNA sequence: TGTGCCAGCAGCCAAGTCCCCGGGGACACCGGGGAGCTGTTTTTT.